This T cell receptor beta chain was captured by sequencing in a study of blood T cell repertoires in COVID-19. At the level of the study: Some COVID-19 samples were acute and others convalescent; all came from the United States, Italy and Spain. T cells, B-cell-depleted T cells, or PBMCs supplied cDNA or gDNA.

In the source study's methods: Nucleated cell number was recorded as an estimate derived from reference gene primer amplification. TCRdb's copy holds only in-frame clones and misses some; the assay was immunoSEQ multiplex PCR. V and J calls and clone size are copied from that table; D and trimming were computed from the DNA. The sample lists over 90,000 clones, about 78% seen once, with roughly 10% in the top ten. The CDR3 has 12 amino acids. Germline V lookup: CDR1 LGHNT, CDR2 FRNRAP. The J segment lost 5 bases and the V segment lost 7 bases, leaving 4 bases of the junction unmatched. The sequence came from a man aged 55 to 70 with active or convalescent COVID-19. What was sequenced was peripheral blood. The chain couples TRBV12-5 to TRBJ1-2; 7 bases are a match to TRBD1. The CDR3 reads CASASGGYGYTF. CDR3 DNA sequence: TGTGCTAGTGCGTCAGGGGGGTATGGCTACACCTTC.